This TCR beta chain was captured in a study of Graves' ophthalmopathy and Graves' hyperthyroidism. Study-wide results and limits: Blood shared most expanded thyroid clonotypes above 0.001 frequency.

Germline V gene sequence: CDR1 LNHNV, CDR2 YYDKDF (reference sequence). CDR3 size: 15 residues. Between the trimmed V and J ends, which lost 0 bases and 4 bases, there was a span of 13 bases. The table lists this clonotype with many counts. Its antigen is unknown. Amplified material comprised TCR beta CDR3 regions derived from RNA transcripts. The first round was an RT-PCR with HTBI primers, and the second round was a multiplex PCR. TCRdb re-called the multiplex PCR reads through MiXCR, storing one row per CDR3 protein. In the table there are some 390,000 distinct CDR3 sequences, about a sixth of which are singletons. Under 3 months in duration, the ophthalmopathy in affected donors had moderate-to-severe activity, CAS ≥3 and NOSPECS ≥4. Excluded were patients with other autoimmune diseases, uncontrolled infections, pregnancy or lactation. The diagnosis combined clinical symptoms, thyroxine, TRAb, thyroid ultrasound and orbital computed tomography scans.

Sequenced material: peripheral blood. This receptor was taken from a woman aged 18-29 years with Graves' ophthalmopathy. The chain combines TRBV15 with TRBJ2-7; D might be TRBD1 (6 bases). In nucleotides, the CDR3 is TGTGCCACCAGCAGAGATCTTCCAGGGGAATACGAGCAGTACTTC. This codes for CATSRDLPGEYEQYF. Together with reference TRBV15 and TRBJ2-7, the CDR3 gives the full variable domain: DAMVIQNPRYQVTQFGKPVTLSCSQTLNHNVMYWYQQKSSQAPKLLFHYYDKDFNNEADTPDNFQSRRPNTSFCFLDIRSPGLGDTAMYLCATSRDLPGEYEQYFGPGTRLTVT.